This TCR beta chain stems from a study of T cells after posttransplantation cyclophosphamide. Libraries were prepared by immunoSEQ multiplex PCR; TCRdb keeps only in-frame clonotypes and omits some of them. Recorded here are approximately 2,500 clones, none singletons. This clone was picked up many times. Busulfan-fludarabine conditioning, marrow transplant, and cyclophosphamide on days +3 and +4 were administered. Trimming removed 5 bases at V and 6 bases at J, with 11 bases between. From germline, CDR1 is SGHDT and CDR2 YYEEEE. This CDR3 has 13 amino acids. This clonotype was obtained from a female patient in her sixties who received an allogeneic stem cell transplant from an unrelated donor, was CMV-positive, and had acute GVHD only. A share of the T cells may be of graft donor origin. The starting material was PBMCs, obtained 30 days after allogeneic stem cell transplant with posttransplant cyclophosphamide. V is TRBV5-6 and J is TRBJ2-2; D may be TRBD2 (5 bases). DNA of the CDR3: TGTGCCAGCAGTTCGGGGTATCCCGGGGAGCTGTTTTTT. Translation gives CASSSGYPGELFF.